This T cell receptor beta chain stems from a study of molecular identifiers for immune sequencing clone quantification. Each CDR3 protein is one row after TCRdb ran MiXCR on the PCR reads. Of under 600,000 distinct CDR3 sequences listed, about 21% are singletons. This clonotype was seen more than once but under ten times. Trimming stripped 0 bases from V and 4 bases from J, with 10 bases between. This CDR3 is 15 amino acids long. From germline, CDR1 is SGHTA and CDR2 FQGTGA. This chain joins TRBV7-3 and TRBJ1-3; possibly TRBD1 for D (5 bases). Sequenced sample: naive CD8+ T cells from blood, with Jurkat cell RNA spiked in. The subset denotes: FACS-sorted CD8+CD4-CCR7+CD45RA+ naive T cells. The receptor comes from a human donor in good health. Some libraries in this study had Jurkat cell RNA spiked in. The chain's CDR3 is CASSLTGALGNTIYF. CDR3 coding DNA: TGTGCCAGCAGCTTAACCGGGGCGCTCGGAAACACCATATATTTT.